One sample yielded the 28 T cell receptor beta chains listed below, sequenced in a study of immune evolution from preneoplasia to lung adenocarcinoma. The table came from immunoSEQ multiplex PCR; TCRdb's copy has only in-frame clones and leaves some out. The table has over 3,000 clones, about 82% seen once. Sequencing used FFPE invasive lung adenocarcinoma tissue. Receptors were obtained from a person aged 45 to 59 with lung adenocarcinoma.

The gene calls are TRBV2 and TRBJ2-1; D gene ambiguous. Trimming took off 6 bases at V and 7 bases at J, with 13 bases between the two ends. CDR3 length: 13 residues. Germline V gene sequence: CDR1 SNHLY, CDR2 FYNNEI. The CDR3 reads CASRRQDENEQFF. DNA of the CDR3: TGTGCCAGCAGACGGCAGGATGAAAATGAGCAGTTCTTC.

The CDR3 nucleotides read TGTGCCAGCAGCTTAAGGAGTGGGACTAGCGGGAACTACGAGCAGTACTTC. This gives the protein CASSLRSGTSGNYEQYF. The chain is built from TRBV11-2 and TRBJ2-7; 13 nucleotides line up with TRBD2. The CDR3 is 17 residues long. Trimming took 2 bases from V and 3 from J; bases not matched to a gene: 7. CDR1 and CDR2 (germline): SGHAT, FQNNGV.

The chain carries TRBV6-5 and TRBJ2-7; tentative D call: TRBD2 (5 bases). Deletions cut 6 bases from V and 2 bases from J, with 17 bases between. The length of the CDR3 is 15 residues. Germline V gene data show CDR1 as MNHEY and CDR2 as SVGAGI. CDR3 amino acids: CASSPPTGSTYEQYF. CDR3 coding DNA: TGTGCCAGCAGCCCCCCCACGGGGTCGACCTACGAGCAGTACTTC.

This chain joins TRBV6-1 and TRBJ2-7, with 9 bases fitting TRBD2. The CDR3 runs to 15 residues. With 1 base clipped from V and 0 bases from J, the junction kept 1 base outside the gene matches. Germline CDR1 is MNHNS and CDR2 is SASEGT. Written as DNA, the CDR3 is TGTGCCAGCAGTGAAGAACTAGCGGGCTCCTACGAGCAGTACTTC. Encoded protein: CASSEELAGSYEQYF.

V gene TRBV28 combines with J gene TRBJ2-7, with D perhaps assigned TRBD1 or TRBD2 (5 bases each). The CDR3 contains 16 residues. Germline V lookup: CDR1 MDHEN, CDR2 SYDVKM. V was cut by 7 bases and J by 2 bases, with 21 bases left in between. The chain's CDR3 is CASTPPGPLGAYEQYF. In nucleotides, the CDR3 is TGTGCCAGCACCCCTCCGGGACCCTTAGGGGCCTACGAGCAGTACTTC.

The CDR3 DNA reads as TGTGCCAGCAGCCTAACAGGGGGCACTGAAGCTTTCTTT. It encodes CASSLTGGTEAFF. The chain uses TRBV27 and TRBJ1-1; TRBD1 matches 8 bases. The trim removed 6 bases at V and 4 bases at J, leaving 4 bases unmatched. This CDR3 comprises 13 residues. From germline, CDR1 is MNHEY and CDR2 SMNVEV (reference sequence).

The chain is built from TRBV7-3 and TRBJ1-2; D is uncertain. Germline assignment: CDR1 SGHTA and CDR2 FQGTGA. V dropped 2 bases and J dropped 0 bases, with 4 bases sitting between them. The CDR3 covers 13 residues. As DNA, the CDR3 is TGTGCCAGCAGCTTAGACGCTAACTATGGCTACACCTTC. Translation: CASSLDANYGYTF.

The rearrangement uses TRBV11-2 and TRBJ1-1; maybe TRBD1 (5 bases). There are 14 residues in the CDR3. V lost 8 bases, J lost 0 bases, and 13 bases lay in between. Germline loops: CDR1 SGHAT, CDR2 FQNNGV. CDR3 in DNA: TGTGCCAGCGTAGGGGACTCTATGAACACTGAAGCTTTCTTT. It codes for CASVGDSMNTEAFF.

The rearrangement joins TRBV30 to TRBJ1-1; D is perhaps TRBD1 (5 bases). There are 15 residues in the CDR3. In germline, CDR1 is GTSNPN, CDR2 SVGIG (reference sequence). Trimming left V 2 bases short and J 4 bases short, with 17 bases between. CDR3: CAWSTYSSGGTEAFF. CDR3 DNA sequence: TGTGCCTGGAGTACCTACAGCAGCGGGGGCACTGAAGCTTTCTTT.

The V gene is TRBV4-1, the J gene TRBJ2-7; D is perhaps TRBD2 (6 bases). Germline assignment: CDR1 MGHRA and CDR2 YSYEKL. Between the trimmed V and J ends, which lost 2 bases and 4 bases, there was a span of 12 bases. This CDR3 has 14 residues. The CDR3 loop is CASSQSREPYEQYF. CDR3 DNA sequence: TGCGCCAGCAGCCAATCCCGGGAGCCGTACGAGCAGTACTTC.

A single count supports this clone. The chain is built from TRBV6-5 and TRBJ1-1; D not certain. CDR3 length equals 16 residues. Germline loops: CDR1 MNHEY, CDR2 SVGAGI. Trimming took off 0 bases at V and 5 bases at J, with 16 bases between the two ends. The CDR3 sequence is CASSYSNSLGGTEAFF. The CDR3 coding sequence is TGTGCCAGCAGTTACTCGAACAGCCTCGGTGGGACTGAAGCTTTCTTT.

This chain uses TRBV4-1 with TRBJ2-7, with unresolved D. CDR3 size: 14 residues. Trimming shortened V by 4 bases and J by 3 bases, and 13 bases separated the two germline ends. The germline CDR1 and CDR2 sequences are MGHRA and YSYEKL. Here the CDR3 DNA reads TGCGCCAGCAGCCCACTCCCCGAAAGCTACGAGCAGTACTTC. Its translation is CASSPLPESYEQYF.

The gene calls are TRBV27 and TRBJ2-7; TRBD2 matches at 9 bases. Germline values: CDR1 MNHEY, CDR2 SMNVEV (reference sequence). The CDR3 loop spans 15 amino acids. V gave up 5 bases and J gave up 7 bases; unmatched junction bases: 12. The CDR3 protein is CASSEPTSGRQEQYF. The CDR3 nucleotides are TGTGCCAGCAGTGAACCGACTAGCGGCCGACAGGAGCAGTACTTC.

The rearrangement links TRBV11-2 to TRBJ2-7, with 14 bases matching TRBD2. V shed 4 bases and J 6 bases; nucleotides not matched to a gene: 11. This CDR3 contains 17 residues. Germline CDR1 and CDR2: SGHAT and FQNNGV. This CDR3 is CASSSSLTSGRAGEQYF. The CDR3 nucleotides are TGTGCCAGCAGCTCCTCCTTGACTAGCGGGAGGGCAGGCGAGCAGTACTTC.

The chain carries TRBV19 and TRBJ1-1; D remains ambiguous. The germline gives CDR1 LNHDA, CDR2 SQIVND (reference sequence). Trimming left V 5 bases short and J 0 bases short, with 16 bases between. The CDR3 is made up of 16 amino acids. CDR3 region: CASSPRISPMNTEAFF. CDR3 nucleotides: TGTGCCAGTAGTCCTAGGATCTCACCTATGAACACTGAAGCTTTCTTT.

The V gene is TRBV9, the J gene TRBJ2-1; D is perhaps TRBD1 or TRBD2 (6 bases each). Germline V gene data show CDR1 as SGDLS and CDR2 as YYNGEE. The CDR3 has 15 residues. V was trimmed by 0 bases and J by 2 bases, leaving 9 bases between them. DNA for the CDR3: TGTGCCAGCAGCGTAGCCGGGGGCCCCTACAATGAGCAGTTCTTC. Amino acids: CASSVAGGPYNEQFF.

CDR3 bases: TGTGCCAGCTCACCGGGGTTAGAGAATGAGCAGTTCTTC. Its protein is CASSPGLENEQFF. This rearrangement joins TRBV18 to TRBJ2-1; the D is unclear. CDR3 length equals 13 residues. CDR1 KGHSH and CDR2 LQKENI come from the germline V gene. V was pared by 3 bases and J by 7 bases, with 10 bases between.

CDR3 in amino acids: CASSETSGKYEQYF. The DNA of the CDR3 is TGTGCCAGCAGTGAAACTAGCGGGAAATACGAGCAGTACTTC. This sequence joins TRBV2 and TRBJ2-7, with TRBD2 matching 10 bases. CDR1 and CDR2 from the germline V gene are SNHLY and FYNNEI. V lost 2 bases to trimming and J lost 4 bases; unmatched junction nucleotides: 2. The CDR3 is 14 residues long. The full variable domain, rest sourced from reference TRBV2 and TRBJ2-7, is EPEVTQTPSHQVTQMGQEVILRCVPISNHLYFYWYRQILGQKVEFLVSFYNNEISEKSEIFDDQFSVERPDGSNFTLKIRSTKLEDSAMYFCASSETSGKYEQYFGPGTRLTVT.

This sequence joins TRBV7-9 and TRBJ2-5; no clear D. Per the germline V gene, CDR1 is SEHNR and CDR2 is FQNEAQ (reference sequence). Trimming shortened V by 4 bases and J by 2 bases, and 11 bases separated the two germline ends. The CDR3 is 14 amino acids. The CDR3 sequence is CASSSSLMQETQYF. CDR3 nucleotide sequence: TGTGCCAGCAGCTCCTCGCTTATGCAAGAGACCCAGTACTTC.

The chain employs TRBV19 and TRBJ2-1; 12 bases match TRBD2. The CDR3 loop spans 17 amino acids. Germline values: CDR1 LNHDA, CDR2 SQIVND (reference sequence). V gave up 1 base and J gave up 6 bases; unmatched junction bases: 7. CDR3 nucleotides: TGTGCCAGTAGTATAGGGGTGTCTAGCGGGAGGGCCAATGAGCAGTTCTTC. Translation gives CASSIGVSSGRANEQFF.

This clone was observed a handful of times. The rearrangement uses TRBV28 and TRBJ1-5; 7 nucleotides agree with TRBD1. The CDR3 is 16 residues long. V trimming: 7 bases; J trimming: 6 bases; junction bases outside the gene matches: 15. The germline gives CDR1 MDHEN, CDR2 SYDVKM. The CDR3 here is CASNRALVGGRQPQHF. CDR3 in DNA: TGTGCCAGCAATCGGGCGTTGGTAGGGGGCCGTCAGCCCCAGCATTTT.

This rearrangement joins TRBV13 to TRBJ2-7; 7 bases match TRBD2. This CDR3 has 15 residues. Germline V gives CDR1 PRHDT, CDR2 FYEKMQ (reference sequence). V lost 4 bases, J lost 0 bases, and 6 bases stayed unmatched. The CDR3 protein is CASSYSGVSSYEQYF. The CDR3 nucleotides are TGTGCCAGCAGCTACAGCGGGGTGAGCTCCTACGAGCAGTACTTC.

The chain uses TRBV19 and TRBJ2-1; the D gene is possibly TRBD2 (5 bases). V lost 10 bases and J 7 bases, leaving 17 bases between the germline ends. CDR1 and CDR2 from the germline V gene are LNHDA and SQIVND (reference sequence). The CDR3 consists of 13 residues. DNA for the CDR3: TGTGCCACCCCGCGAGGGATTTGTAATGAGCAGTTCTTC. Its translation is CATPRGICNEQFF.

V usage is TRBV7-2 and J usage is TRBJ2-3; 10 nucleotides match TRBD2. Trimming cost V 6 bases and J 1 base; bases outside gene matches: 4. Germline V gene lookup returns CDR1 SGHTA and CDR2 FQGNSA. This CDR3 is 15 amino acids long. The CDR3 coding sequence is TGTGCCAGCAGTCATCTAGCGGGAGGCACAGATACGCAGTATTTT. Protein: CASSHLAGGTDTQYF.

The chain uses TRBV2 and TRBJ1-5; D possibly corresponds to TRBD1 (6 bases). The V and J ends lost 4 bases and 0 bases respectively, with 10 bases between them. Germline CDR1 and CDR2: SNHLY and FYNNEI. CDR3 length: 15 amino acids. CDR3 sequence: CASSVRQVSNQPQHF. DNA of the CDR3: TGTGCCAGCAGTGTAAGACAGGTTAGCAATCAGCCCCAGCATTTT.

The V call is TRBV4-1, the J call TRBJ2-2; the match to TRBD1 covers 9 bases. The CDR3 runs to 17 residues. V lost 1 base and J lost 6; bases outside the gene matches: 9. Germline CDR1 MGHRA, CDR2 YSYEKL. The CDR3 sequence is CASSQGVGQGRAGELFF. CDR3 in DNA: TGCGCCAGCAGCCAAGGAGTTGGACAGGGGCGGGCCGGGGAGCTGTTTTTT.

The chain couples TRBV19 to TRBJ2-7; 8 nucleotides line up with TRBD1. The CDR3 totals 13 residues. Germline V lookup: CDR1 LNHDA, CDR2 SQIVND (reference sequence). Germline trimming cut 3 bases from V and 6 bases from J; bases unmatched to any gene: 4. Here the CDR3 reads CASSIRQGREQYF. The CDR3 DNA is TGTGCCAGTAGTATTCGACAGGGGCGCGAGCAGTACTTC. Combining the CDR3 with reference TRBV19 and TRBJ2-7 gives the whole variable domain DGGITQSPKYLFRKEGQNVTLSCEQNLNHDAMYWYRQDPGQGLRLIYYSQIVNDFQKGDIAEGYSVSREKKESFPLTVTSAQKNPTAFYLCASSIRQGREQYFGPGTRLTVT.

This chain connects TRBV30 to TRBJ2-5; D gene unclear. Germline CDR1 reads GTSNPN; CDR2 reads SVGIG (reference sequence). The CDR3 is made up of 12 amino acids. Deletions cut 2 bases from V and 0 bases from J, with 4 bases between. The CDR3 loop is CAWSRDQETQYF. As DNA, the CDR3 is TGTGCCTGGAGTAGGGACCAAGAGACCCAGTACTTC.